This T cell receptor beta chain stems from a study of T-cell reconstitution after alpha-beta-depleted transplantation in children. Study conclusions and caveats: Roughly two months post-transplant, alpha-beta T cells reportedly originated from several hundred graft clones that had expanded. Newly generated T cells supplied most T-cell counts and diversity one year post-transplant. The high TCRbeta diversity at day 60 in some patients came from surviving recipient T cells and thymic progenitors.

This clonotype has at least ten counts. Its antigen is undetermined. The V end was cut by 3 bases, the J end by 4 bases, with 12 bases between. The CDR3 is 15 amino acids. Unique molecular identifiers were used in preparing the TCRbeta library. From the PCR reads, TCRdb called clonotypes with MiXCR, one entry per CDR3 protein. The sample yields about 870,000 distinct CDR3 sequences, about 15% seen once. Source: PBMCs, mostly from graft donor cells, taken 360 days after TCRalphabeta/CD19-depleted stem cell transplant. The TCR sequence derives from a male patient between 10 and 17 years old who had a stem cell transplant for acute lymphoblastic leukemia, so the T cells may come from the graft donor. J is TRBJ2-2 and V is TRBV12-3 or TRBV12-4, with a weak D call TRBD2 (5 bases). Written as DNA, the CDR3 is TGTGCCAGCAGTTTGCAAGCGGCGACCACCGGGGAGCTGTTTTTT. This gives the protein CASSLQAATTGELFF.